Given below is one TCR beta chain in context. Its antigen is unknown. No base quality values were provided; no much bigger clone lies one nucleotide off. TCRbeta CDR3 regions were amplified from genomic DNA using the immunoSEQ Assay, a bias-controlled multiplex PCR. As for the original processing: Nucleated cell counts per sample were estimated from amplification of reference gene primers within the assay. To quantify the absolute abundance of each unique TCRbeta CDR3 rearrangement, sequence reads were collapsed and filtered. For each sample, productive Simpson clonality was calculated as the square root of Simpson's diversity index over productive rearrangements. TCRdb's version of the immuneACCESS table is confined to in-frame rearrangements and falls short of the full clone set. An unresolved V gene accounts for under half of the shortfall where checked; the remainder is of unknown origin. That table gives V, J and clone size, and the DNA gave D and trimming. This sample is represented by under 400,000 clones; around 87% of them were singletons. The ten largest account for 6.5% of the sample.

This entry is derived from a study of blood T cell repertoires in COVID-19 (dated by TCRdb to 2019 to 2021). A note on the overall study: Collaborator samples came from the United States, Italy and Spain and covered acute and convalescent phases of COVID-19. The material from the prospective study consisted of cDNA or gDNA derived from T cells, B-cell-depleted T cells, or PBMCs. The dataset comprised deeply sampled blood TCRbeta repertoires from subjects exposed to, actively infected with, or recovered from COVID-19. The repertoires were released in a freely available public database meant as a resource for research on the immune response to SARS-CoV-2. Samples came from the ongoing ImmuneRACE study (first 160 participants) plus 1,254 subjects from 6 global collaborators. Nearly every sample came with metadata listing a de-identified subject ID, COVID-19 status, age in years and sex. Where HLA class I and class II types were available, the types were taken from metadata supplied by the sample provider, not from assay-based typing.

Summary of the overall study and its limitations: The quantity of clinical and demographic metadata differed by source and by participant and was supplied without curation.

Each collaborating institution followed its own protocols to collect whole blood in K2EDTA tubes. For TCRbeta analysis, collaborators shipped samples in one of three forms: frozen whole blood, isolated PBMCs, or DNA extracted from either of those sample types. The CDR3 spans 14 residues, from the cysteine through the phenylalanine. CDR3 DNA only is kept here, 42 bases in frame from base 1. The germline V gene specifies SNHLY as CDR1 and FYNNEI as CDR2. The V end gives up 4 bases and the J end 5 bases, leaving 2 bases in the junction not matched to a gene. The V and J segments used are TRBV2 and TRBJ1-5; 10 bases in the middle match TRBD1. The sequenced sample consisted of peripheral blood. This TCR was sampled from a man younger than 35 with active or convalescent COVID-19. The CDR3 reads as follows: CASSAGQGHQPQHF. The DNA sequence follows: TGTGCCAGCAGTGCGGGACAGGGGCATCAGCCCCAGCATTTT.